The source of this T cell receptor (beta chain) is a study of CD8 T cells in ankylosing spondylitis. Germline loops: CDR1 SGHRS, CDR2 YFSETQ. V was trimmed by 1 base and J by 10 bases, leaving 17 bases between them. There are 14 residues in the CDR3. There are many counts of this clonotype. As yet, its antigen is unknown. TCRdb redid the calling of the 5' RACE reads with MiXCR, one entry per CDR3 protein. The sample holds 100,000 to 150,000 distinct CDR3 sequences, over 6% seen once. Study conclusions and caveats: Roughly eight highly homologous variants made up a TCR beta motif that seemed to typify ankylosing spondylitis blood. Clones linked to disease, bearing a CD8+ phenotype, were relatively rare in peripheral blood.

The sample taken for sequencing was blood, either unsorted or a sorted T cell fraction (not recorded which). V usage is TRBV5-1 and J usage is TRBJ1-1; D is perhaps TRBD1 (6 bases). This TCR was recovered from a male donor with ankylosing spondylitis or in good health (not recorded which). CDR3 loop: CASSLLDYRGAAFF. DNA of the CDR3: TGCGCCAGCAGCTTGTTGGATTATCGGGGGGCAGCTTTCTTT.